A single sample is the source of the 17 T cell receptor beta chains below, sequenced in a study of CD8+ T cells in alopecia areata. Treatment in this sample: oral pan-JAK inhibitor, 5-10 mg twice daily. Reverse transcribed after extraction, RNA yielded cDNA as the sequencing template. Repertoires were generated with immunoSEQ multiplex PCR, while TCRdb's copy carries only in-frame clones and drops some. The sample has 65,000 to 75,000 clones; roughly 28% are singletons. The sequences come from CD8+ T cells sorted from blood, collected at week 4, from a patient treated with tofacitinib. The receptors were gathered from a human donor with alopecia areata.

This clone was observed a single time. The CDR3 DNA reads TGTGCCAGCTTGGACCCGGGACGCACTGAAGCTTTCTTT. Translation: CASLDPGRTEAFF. The V call is TRBV6-5, the J call TRBJ1-1, with D maybe TRBD1 (5 bases). In germline, CDR1 is MNHEY, CDR2 SVGAGI. The V gene lost 8 bases and the J gene lost 4 bases, with 14 bases spanning the gap. There are 13 residues in the CDR3.

The J gene is TRBJ1-3, the V gene TRBV5-6, with D possibly being TRBD1 (5 bases). Deletions cut 4 bases from V and 4 bases from J, with 18 bases between. This CDR3 spans 16 amino acids. Germline assignment: CDR1 SGHDT and CDR2 YYEEEE. CDR3 in amino acids: CASSAKGAPGGNTIYF. CDR3 bases: TGTGCCAGCAGCGCAAAAGGGGCGCCGGGCGGAAACACCATATATTTT.

The genes are TRBV29-1 and TRBJ1-2; perhaps TRBD1 as D (5 bases). The CDR3 loop spans 13 amino acids. The germline gives CDR1 SQVTM, CDR2 ANQGSEA. V lost 6 bases and J lost 4, with 15 bases in between. DNA of the CDR3: TGCAGCGTCGGGGGTACCCCCCTCTATGGCTACACCTTC. This sequence encodes CSVGGTPLYGYTF.

The rearrangement uses TRBV29-1 and TRBJ2-1; D may be TRBD2 (6 bases). This CDR3 is 11 amino acids long. Germline CDR1 is SQVTM and CDR2 is ANQGSEA. Trimming took 5 bases from V and 8 from J, leaving 10 bases between them. In nucleotides, the CDR3 is TGCAGCGTTCTCAGCGGGTATGAGCAGTTCTTC. The encoded protein is CSVLSGYEQFF.

The chain has TRBV6-5 and TRBJ2-7, with 7 bases that match TRBD1. Germline V gene lookup returns CDR1 MNHEY and CDR2 SVGAGI. The CDR3 extends over 15 amino acids. Losses at the gene ends were 10 bases for V and 3 bases for J; bases not matched to a gene: 15. CDR3 loop: CAIGTTGESGYEQYF. The CDR3 DNA follows: TGTGCCATCGGGACCACAGGGGAAAGTGGCTACGAGCAGTACTTC.

Only one count was recorded for this clone. The gene calls are TRBV7-9 and TRBJ2-5, with TRBD2 identical over 9 bases. The CDR3 has 16 amino acids. The germline V gene encodes CDR1 SEHNR and CDR2 FQNEAQ (reference sequence). V shed 3 bases, J shed 5 bases, and the junction held 10 bases outside the gene matches. The CDR3 region has the DNA TGTGCCAGCAGCTTTATCGGCGGGAGGGCCGGGGAGACCCAGTACTTC. This translates into CASSFIGGRAGETQYF.

This clone was counted a few times. The chain recombines TRBV29-1 with TRBJ2-5; 8 nucleotides line up with TRBD2. The CDR3 covers 17 residues. CDR1 is SQVTM and CDR2 is ANQGSEA in the germline V gene. V trimming: 0 bases; J trimming: 1 base; junction bases outside the gene matches: 10. The CDR3 region is CSVEDRPPSGPQETQYF. The DNA of the CDR3 is TGCAGCGTTGAAGATCGGCCCCCTAGCGGGCCCCAAGAGACCCAGTACTTC.

J is TRBJ2-7 and V is TRBV29-1; no firm D call. Germline V CDR1 and CDR2: SQVTM, ANQGSEA. The CDR3 length is 13 residues. The ends were cut back, 4 bases at V and 3 bases at J, with 13 bases in the middle. DNA of the CDR3: TGCAGCGTTGCCGGTGGCTGGGACTACGAGCAGTACTTC. Translating gives CSVAGGWDYEQYF.

This chain uses TRBV4-1 with TRBJ1-2; maybe TRBD1 (6 bases). The V gene's germline CDR1 is MGHRA and CDR2 YSYEKL. The CDR3 has 16 residues. V lost 0 bases and J 2 bases, leaving 13 bases between the germline ends. The CDR3 nucleotides are TGCGCCAGCAGCCAAGATGACAGGAGGCCGAACTATGGCTACACCTTC. Its translation: CASSQDDRRPNYGYTF.

This clone has more than one count but fewer than ten. The chain carries TRBV27 and TRBJ2-7; unclear D gene. The germline CDR1 and CDR2 sequences are MNHEY and SMNVEV (reference sequence). Trimming pared 8 bases from V and 0 bases from J, leaving 20 bases between. CDR3 length: 16 amino acids. This chain's CDR3 is CASSPSALTSSYEQYF. In DNA, the CDR3 is TGTGCCAGCTCCCCCTCAGCGCTTACCTCCTCCTACGAGCAGTACTTC.

This chain joins TRBV2 and TRBJ2-1, with TRBD2 matching over 8 bases. Germline CDR1 SNHLY, CDR2 FYNNEI. CDR3 size: 15 residues. The ends lost 1 base at V and 4 bases at J; junction bases unmatched: 3. Here the CDR3 DNA reads TGTGCCAGCAGTGAAGTTAGCGGGGTATACAATGAGCAGTTCTTC. Translation: CASSEVSGVYNEQFF.

V and J are TRBV19 and TRBJ2-7; D tentatively reads TRBD1 or TRBD2 (6 bases each). V was pared by 4 bases and J by 7 bases, with 32 bases between. CDR3 length: 19 amino acids. CDR1 and CDR2 (germline): LNHDA, SQIVND (reference sequence). The CDR3 sequence is CASSTFMEGERYRQREQYF. Here the CDR3 DNA reads TGTGCCAGTAGTACCTTCATGGAGGGGGAGCGGTATCGACAGAGGGAGCAGTACTTC.

This chain uses TRBV28 with TRBJ2-7; no firm D call. V lost 4 bases and J 9 bases, leaving 10 bases between the germline ends. Per germline, CDR1 MDHEN and CDR2 SYDVKM. The CDR3 is 11 residues long. CDR3 residues: CASSWRTPQYF. The CDR3 nucleotides read TGTGCCAGCAGTTGGCGGACCCCGCAGTACTTC.

This clone was counted between two and nine times. V usage is TRBV29-1 and J usage is TRBJ2-7; TRBD2 agrees at 9 bases. From germline, CDR1 is SQVTM and CDR2 ANQGSEA. The CDR3 runs 14 residues. After removal of 3 bases from V and 1 base from J, the junction contained 4 bases not matched to a gene. This chain's CDR3 is CSVDGLAGSYEQYF. CDR3 sequence (DNA): TGCAGCGTTGATGGGCTAGCGGGATCCTACGAGCAGTACTTC.

This clone has only a few counts. The chain couples TRBV10-3 to TRBJ2-1; D unresolved. V was trimmed by 0 bases and J by 9 bases, leaving 6 bases between them. Germline V gives CDR1 ENHRY, CDR2 SYGVKD. The CDR3 spans 12 residues. The DNA of the CDR3 is TGTGCCATCAGTGAGTCTGGGTTTGAGCAGTTCTTC. Its protein is CAISESGFEQFF.

The chain couples TRBV30 to TRBJ1-1; D uncertain. Germline CDR1 reads GTSNPN; CDR2 reads SVGIG (reference sequence). V dropped 2 bases and J dropped 1 base, with 8 bases sitting between them. The CDR3 extends over 13 amino acids. The CDR3: CAWSPDSNTEAFF. CDR3 nucleotides: TGTGCCTGGAGTCCCGATTCGAACACTGAAGCTTTCTTT.

The J gene is TRBJ1-5, the V gene TRBV5-1; no clear D gene. The CDR3 is 15 amino acids. Germline V gene lookup returns CDR1 SGHRS and CDR2 YFSETQ. V was shortened by 0 bases and J by 4 bases, with 11 bases between the two germline ends. The CDR3, as DNA: TGCGCCAGCAGCTTGGGGATAGGGAAGAATCAGCCCCAGCATTTT. This encodes CASSLGIGKNQPQHF.